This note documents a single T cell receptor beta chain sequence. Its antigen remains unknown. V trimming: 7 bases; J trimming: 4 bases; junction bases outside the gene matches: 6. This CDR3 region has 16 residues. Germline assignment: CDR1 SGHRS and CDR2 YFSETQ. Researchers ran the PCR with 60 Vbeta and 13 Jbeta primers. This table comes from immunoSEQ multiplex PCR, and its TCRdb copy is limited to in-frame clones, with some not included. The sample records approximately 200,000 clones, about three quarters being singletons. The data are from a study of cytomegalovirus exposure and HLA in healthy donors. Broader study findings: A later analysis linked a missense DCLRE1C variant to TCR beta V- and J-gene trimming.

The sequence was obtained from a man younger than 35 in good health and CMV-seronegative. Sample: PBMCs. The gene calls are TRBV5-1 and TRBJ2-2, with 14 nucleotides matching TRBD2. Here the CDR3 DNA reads TGCGCCAGCGTGACTAGCGGGGGGGCGGCCACCGGGGAGCTGTTTTTT. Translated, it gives CASVTSGGAATGELFF.